This T cell receptor beta chain came from a study of cytomegalovirus exposure and HLA in healthy donors. PCR was performed using 60 Vbeta and 13 Jbeta primers. Generated by immunoSEQ multiplex PCR, the TCRdb table keeps only in-frame clones and is missing some. The sample has under 200,000 clones, roughly 80% seen once. With regard to this clone: Its antigen is not known.

Study-wide results and limits: The listing of 150 to 200 TCR beta chains classed them as cytomegalovirus-associated. In a later analysis, common viral pathogens appeared linked to several of the most significant clusters. As a later analysis showed, a missense DCLRE1C variant was linked to trimming of TCR beta V- and J-genes.

The material sequenced was PBMCs. The origin of this receptor is a man aged 50 to 60 in good health and CMV-seropositive.

CDR3 protein: CASSQSQARKGGYTF. CDR3 sequence (DNA): TGTGCCAGCAGTCAGTCGCAGGCCCGGAAGGGGGGCTACACCTTC. The V gene is TRBV2, the J gene TRBJ1-2, with D possibly being TRBD1 (5 bases). CDR1 and CDR2 from the germline V gene are SNHLY and FYNNEI. This CDR3 is 15 amino acids long. Trimming stripped 5 bases from V and 8 bases from J, with 21 bases between.